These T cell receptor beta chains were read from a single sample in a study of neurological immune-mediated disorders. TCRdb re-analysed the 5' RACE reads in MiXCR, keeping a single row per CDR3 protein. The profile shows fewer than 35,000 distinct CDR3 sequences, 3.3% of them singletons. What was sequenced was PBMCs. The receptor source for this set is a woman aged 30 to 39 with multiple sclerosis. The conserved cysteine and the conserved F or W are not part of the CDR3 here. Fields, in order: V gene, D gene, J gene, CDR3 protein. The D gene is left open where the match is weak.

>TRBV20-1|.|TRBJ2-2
SARDYTGELF
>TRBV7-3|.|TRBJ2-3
ASSWYGTDTQY
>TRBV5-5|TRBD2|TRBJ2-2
ASSRTSGSGTGELF
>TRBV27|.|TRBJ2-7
ASRRWGGGDSYEQY
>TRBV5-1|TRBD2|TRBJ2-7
ASSRLAETYEQY
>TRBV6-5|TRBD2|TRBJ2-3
ASSTAPGLAGVDTQY
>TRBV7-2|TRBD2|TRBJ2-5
ASSLRLEGTTPY
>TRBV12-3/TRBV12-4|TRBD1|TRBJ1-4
ASSLAGTANEKLF
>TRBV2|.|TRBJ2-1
ASSLARGNEQF
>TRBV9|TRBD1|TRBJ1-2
ASSVTGQGSGYT
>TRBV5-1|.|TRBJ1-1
ASSLDRTEAF
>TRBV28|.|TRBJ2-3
ASSFSLTIVADTQY
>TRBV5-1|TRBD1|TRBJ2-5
ASSLEGQVGETQY
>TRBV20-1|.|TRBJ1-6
SARLQGDTPNSPLH
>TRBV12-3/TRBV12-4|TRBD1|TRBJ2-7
ASSSQGYEQY
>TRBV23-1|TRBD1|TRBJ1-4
ASSQPLEGQTVNINEKLF
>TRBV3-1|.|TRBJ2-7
ASSHTRFQEQY
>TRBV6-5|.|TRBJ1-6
ASRKSVGGSPLH
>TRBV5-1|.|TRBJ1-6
ASSSVSSYNSPLN
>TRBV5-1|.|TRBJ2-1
ASSWGLGGGRVNEQF
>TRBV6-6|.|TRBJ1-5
ASSDLTPSNQPQH
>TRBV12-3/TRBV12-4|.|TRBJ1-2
ASSSSLRGAYGYT
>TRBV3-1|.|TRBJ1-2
ASSQVPGTSLVGYT
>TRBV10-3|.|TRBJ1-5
AISEGGFNQPQH
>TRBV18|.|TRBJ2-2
ASSPFSPKATGELF
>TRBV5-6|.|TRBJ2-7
ASSLEGYGEQY
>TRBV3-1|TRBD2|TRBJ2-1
ASSPLAGGTYNEQF
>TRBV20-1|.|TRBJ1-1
SARDPGDLDRSTEAF
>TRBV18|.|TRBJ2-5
ASSPGSPKGTQY
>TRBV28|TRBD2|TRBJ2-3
ASSLAGVGADTQY
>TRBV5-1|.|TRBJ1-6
ASSLNGVSSYNSPLN
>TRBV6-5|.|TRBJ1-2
ASSLDNYGYT
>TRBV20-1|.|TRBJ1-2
SALGGLSSGYT
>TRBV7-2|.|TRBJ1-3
ASSLDSLDRVSGNTIY
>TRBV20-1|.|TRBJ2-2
SAKRTVNTGELF
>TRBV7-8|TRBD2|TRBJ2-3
ASSNPERGRTDTQY
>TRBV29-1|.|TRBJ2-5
SVVGGQFTETQY
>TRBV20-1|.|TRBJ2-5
SAREFRGLDQETQY
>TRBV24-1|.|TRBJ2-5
ATSDQRGIQETQY
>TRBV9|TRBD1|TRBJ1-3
ASSPWDSNISGNTIY
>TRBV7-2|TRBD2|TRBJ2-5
ASSLFPSSGQETQY
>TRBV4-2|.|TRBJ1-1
ASSQDLWGSNTEAF
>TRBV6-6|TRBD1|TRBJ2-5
ASTHRGQETQY
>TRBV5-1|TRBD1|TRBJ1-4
ASSSQGDAPEKLF
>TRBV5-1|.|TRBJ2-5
ASSLQGRGNQETQY
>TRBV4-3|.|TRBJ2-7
ASSQGGTSGYEQY
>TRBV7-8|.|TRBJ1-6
ASSPLTTSGDNSPLH
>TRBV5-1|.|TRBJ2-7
ASSLIPYEQY
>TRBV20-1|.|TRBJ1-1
SAGKAVGTEAF
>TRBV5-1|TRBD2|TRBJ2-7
ASTPGTSGLYEQY
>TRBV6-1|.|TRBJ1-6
ASREGSGGNSPLH
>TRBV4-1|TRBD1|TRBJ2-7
ASSRQQGEGHEQY
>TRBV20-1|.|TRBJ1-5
SARAYSGNQPQH
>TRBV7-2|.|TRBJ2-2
ASSLAVLSDLTGELF